This T cell receptor (beta chain) was profiled in a study of T cell responses to AZD1222 COVID-19 vaccine. Study-wide points: A mostly white British donor set with more females was recruited, and clonal diversity was possibly underestimated.

Assay: immunoSEQ multiplex PCR; the TCRdb copy retains only in-frame clones and omits some. This repertoire shows about 82,000 clones, over 75% found once; its top ten account for roughly 18%. Trimming shortened V by 6 bases and J by 5 bases, and 13 bases separated the two germline ends. The germline V gene encodes CDR1 SEHNR and CDR2 FQNEAQ (reference sequence). The CDR3 consists of 13 residues. Concerning this clone itself: What it recognizes is unknown.

The chain couples TRBV7-9 to TRBJ1-2, with a weak D call TRBD1 (6 bases). The sequenced sample was peripheral blood, obtained 28 days after the second AZD1222 dose. This TCR came from an adult who received the AZD1222 COVID-19 vaccine. The CDR3 region has the DNA TGTGCCAGCAGTGTCAGGGGCCAATATGGCTACACCTTC. It translates to CASSVRGQYGYTF.